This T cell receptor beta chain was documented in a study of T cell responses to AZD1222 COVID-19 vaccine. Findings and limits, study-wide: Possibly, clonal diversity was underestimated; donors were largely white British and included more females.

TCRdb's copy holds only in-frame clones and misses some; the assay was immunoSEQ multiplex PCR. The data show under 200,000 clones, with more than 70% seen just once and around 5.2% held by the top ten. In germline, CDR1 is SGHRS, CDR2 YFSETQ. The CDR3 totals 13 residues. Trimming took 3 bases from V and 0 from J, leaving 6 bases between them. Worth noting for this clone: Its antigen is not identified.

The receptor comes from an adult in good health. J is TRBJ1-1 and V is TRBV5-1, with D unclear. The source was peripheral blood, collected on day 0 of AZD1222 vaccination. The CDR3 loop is CASSSEMNTEAFF. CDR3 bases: TGCGCCAGCAGCTCAGAGATGAACACTGAAGCTTTCTTT.